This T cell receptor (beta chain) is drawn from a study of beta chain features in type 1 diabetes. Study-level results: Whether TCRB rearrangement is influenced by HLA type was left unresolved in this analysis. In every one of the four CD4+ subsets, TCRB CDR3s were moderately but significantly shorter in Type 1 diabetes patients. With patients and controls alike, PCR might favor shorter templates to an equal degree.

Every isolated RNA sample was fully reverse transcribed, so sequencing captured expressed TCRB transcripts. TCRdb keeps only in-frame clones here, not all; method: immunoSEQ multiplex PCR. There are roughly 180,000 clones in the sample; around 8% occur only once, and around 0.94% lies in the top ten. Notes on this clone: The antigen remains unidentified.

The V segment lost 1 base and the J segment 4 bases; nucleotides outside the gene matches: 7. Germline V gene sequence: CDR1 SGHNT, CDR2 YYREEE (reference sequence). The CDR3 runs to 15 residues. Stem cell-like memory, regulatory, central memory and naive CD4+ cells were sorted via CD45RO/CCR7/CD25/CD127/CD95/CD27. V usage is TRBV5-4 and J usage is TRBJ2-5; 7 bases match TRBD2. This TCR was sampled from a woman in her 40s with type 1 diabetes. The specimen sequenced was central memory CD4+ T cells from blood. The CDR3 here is CASSLLAGRGETQYF. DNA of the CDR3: TGTGCCAGCAGCTTGTTGGCAGGGAGGGGAGAGACCCAGTACTTC. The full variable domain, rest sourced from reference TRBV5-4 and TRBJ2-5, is ETGVTQSPTHLIKTRGQQVTLRCSSQSGHNTVSWYQQALGQGPQFIFQYYREEENGRGNFPPRFSGLQFPNYSSELNVNALELDDSALYLCASSLLAGRGETQYFGPGTRLLVL.